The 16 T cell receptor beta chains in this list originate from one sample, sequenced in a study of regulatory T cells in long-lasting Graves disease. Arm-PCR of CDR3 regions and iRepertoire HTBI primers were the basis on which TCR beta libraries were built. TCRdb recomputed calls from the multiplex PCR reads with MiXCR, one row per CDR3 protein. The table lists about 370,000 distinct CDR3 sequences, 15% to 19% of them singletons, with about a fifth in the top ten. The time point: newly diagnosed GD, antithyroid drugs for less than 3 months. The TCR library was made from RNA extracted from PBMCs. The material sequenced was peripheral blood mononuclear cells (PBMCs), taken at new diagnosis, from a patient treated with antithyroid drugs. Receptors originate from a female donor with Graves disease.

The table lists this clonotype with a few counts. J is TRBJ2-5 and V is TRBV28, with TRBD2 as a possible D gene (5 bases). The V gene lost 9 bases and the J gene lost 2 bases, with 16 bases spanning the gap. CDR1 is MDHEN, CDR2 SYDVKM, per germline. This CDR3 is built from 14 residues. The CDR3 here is CASLEDGAQETQYF. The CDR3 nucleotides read TGTGCCAGTCTGGAGGACGGTGCACAAGAGACCCAGTACTTC.

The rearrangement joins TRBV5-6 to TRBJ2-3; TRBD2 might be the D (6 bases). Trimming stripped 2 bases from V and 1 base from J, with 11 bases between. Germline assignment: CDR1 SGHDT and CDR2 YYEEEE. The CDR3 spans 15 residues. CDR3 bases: TGTGCCAGCAGCTTTTCGGCTAGCGGCACAGATACGCAGTATTTT. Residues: CASSFSASGTDTQYF. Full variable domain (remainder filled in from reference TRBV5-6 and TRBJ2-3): DAGVTQSPTHLIKTRGQQVTLRCSPKSGHDTVSWYQQALGQGPQFIFQYYEEEERQRGNFPDRFSGHQFPNYSSELNVNALLLGDSALYLCASSFSASGTDTQYFGPGTRLTVL.

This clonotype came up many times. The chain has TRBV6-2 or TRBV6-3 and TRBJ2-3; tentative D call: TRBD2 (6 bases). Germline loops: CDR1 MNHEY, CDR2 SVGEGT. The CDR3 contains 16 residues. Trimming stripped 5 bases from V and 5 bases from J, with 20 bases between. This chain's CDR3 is CASSERGGPIRDTQYF. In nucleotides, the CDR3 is TGTGCCAGCAGTGAAAGGGGAGGACCCATTCGAGATACGCAGTATTTT.

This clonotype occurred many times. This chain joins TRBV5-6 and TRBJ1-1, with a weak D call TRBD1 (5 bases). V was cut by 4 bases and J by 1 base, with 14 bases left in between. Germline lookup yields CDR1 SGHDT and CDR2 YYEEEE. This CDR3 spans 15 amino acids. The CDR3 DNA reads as TGTGCCAGCAGCCCCGCTGGGGGGGAGAACACTGAAGCTTTCTTT. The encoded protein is CASSPAGGENTEAFF.

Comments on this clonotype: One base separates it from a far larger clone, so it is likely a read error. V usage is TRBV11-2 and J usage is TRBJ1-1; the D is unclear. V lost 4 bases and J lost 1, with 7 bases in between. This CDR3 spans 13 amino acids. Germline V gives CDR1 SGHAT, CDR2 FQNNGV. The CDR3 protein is CASSSSGNTEAFF. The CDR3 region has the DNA TGTGCCAGCAGCTCCTCGGGGAACACTGAAGCTTTCTTT.

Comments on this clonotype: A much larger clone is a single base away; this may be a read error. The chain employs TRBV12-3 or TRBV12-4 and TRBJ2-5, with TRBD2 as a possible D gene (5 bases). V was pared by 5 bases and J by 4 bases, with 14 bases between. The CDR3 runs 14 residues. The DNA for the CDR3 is TGTGCCAGCAGTGAAATGGCGGCGGGAGAGACCCAGTACTTC. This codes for CASSEMAAGETQYF.

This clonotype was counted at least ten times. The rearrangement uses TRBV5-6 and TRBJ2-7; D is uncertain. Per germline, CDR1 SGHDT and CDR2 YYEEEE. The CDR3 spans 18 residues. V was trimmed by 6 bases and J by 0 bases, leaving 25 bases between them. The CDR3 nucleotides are TGTGCCAGCACCAGCTTGTTCTGGTACCGCCTTATCTCCTACGAGCAGTACTTC. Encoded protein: CASTSLFWYRLISYEQYF.

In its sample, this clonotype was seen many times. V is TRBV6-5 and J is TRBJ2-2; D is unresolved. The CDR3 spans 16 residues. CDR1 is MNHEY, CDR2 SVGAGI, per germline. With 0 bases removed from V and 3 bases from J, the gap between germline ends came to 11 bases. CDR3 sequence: CASSYSSNTDTGELFF. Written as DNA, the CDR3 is TGTGCCAGCAGTTACTCCTCTAACACGGACACCGGGGAGCTGTTTTTT.

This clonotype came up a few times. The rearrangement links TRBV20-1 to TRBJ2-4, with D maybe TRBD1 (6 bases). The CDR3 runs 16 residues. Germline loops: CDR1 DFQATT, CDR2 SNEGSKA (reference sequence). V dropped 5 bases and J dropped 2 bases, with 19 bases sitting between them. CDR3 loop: CSAPRSGRGSKNIQYF. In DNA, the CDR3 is TGCAGTGCTCCGAGGTCTGGCAGGGGATCCAAAAACATTCAGTACTTC.

CDR3 bases: TGCAGCGTTGAGGGGATTAGCGGGAGGGCCAGCAATGAGCAGTTCTTC. This gives the protein CSVEGISGRASNEQFF. The V gene is TRBV29-1, the J gene TRBJ2-1, with 11 nucleotides matching TRBD2. Germline CDR1 SQVTM, CDR2 ANQGSEA. The trim removed 3 bases at V and 6 bases at J, leaving 10 bases unmatched. CDR3 size: 16 residues.

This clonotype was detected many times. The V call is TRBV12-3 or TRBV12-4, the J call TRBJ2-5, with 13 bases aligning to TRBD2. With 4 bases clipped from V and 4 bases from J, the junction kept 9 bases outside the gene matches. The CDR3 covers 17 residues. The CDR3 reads CASSWGLAGIPSETQYF. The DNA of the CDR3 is TGTGCCAGCAGTTGGGGACTAGCGGGAATCCCCTCAGAGACCCAGTACTTC.

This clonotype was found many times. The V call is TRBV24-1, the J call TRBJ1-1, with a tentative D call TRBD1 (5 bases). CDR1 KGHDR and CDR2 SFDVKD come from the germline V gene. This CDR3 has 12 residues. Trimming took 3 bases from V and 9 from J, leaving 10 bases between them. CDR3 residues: CATSDESGQAFF. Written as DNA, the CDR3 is TGTGCCACCAGTGATGAATCAGGGCAAGCTTTCTTT.

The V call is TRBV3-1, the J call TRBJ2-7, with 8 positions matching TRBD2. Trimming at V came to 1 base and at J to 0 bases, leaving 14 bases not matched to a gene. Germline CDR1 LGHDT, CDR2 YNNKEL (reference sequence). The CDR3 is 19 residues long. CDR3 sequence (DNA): TGTGCCAGCAGCCAAGGGTGGGACTTGCTAGCGGGTAGCTCCTACGAGCAGTACTTC. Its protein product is CASSQGWDLLAGSSYEQYF.

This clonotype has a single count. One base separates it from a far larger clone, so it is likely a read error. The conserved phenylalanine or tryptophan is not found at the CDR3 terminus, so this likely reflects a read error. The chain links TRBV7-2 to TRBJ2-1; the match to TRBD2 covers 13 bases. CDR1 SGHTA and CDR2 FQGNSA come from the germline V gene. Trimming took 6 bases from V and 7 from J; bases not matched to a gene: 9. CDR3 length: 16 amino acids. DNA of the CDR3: TGTGCCAGCAGGCCCCGGGGGACTAGCGGGGTTAATGAGCAGTTCCTC. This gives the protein CASRPRGTSGVNEQFL.

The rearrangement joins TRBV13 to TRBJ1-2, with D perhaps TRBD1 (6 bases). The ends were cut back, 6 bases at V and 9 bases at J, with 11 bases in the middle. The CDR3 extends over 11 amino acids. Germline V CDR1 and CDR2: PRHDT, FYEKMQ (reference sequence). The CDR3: CASSFQGSYTF. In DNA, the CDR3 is TGTGCCAGCAGTTTTCAGGGGAGCTACACCTTC.

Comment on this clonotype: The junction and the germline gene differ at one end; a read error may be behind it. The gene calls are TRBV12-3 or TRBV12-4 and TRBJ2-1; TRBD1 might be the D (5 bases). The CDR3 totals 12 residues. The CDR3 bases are TGTGCCAGCAGTATAGCAGGGCGTGGGCAGTTCTTC. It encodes CASSIAGRGQFF.